These T cell receptor beta chains were read from a single sample in a study of blood T cells in healthy people across ages. Via MiXCR, TCRdb re-called the 5' RACE reads, giving one row per CDR3 protein. Among about 900,000 distinct CDR3 sequences, 62% were seen once, and the ten largest hold around a quarter. The sample consisted of blood. Receptor source: a man in his thirties or forties in good health. Each CDR3 is given with its conserved first and last residue. A D gene is named only where the DNA matches it firmly. Clone size is shown for a subset of rows, as once, few, many or a class of expanded clone.

j_gene: TRBJ2-1; v_gene: TRBV29-1; d_gene: TRBD2; abundance: few; CDR3nt: TGCAGCGCAAGACTAGCGGGGTACAATGAGCAGTTCTTC; CDR3aa: CSARLAGYNEQFF
j_gene: TRBJ2-4; v_gene: TRBV9; d_gene: TRBD1; abundance: -; CDR3nt: TGTGCCAGCAGCGTAGGAGACAGGGGGTGGTTGATGAACATTCAGTACTTC; CDR3aa: CASSVGDRGWLMNIQYF
j_gene: TRBJ2-1; v_gene: TRBV20-1; d_gene: TRBD1; abundance: -; CDR3nt: TGCAGTGCAGCAACAGGGGCGCCGGGTGAGCAGTTCTTC; CDR3aa: CSAATGAPGEQFF
j_gene: TRBJ2-1; v_gene: TRBV20-1; d_gene: -; abundance: few; CDR3nt: TGCAGTGCTCCAAGGCAGGGTTCCTACAATGAGCAGTTCTTC; CDR3aa: CSAPRQGSYNEQFF
j_gene: TRBJ2-7; v_gene: TRBV5-4; d_gene: TRBD2; abundance: -; CDR3nt: TGTGCCAGCAGCTTGGCTAGGCTAGCGGGGGCCCAATACGAGCAGTACTTC; CDR3aa: CASSLARLAGAQYEQYF
j_gene: TRBJ2-1; v_gene: TRBV12-3/TRBV12-4; d_gene: -; abundance: -; CDR3nt: TGTGCCAGCAGCTGGGGAGGGGGGAGCTCCTACAATGAGCAGTTCTTC; CDR3aa: CASSWGGGSSYNEQFF
j_gene: TRBJ2-7; v_gene: TRBV7-2; d_gene: -; abundance: -; CDR3nt: TGTGCCAGCAGCACAATATCAGGGGCCTTTTTAAGCGAGCAGTACTTC; CDR3aa: CASSTISGAFLSEQYF
j_gene: TRBJ2-7; v_gene: TRBV5-1; d_gene: TRBD1; abundance: -; CDR3nt: TGCGCCAGCAGACCGCCGGGACAGGGGTACGAGCAGTACTTC; CDR3aa: CASRPPGQGYEQYF
j_gene: TRBJ2-1; v_gene: TRBV9; d_gene: -; abundance: -; CDR3nt: TGTGCCAGCAGCGCCCCCACTTCTACTCACGCGTCCAACAATGAGCAGTTCTTC; CDR3aa: CASSAPTSTHASNNEQFF
j_gene: TRBJ1-5; v_gene: TRBV20-1; d_gene: -; abundance: -; CDR3nt: TGCAGTGCTAGTAACAGGGTCTACCAGCCCCAGCATTTT; CDR3aa: CSASNRVYQPQHF
j_gene: TRBJ2-3; v_gene: TRBV7-3; d_gene: TRBD2; abundance: -; CDR3nt: TGTGCCAGCAGCACCAGACCGGGACTAGCGGGGGATACAGATACGCAGTATTTT; CDR3aa: CASSTRPGLAGDTDTQYF
j_gene: TRBJ2-5; v_gene: TRBV29-1; d_gene: TRBD2; abundance: -; CDR3nt: TGCAGCGTTGCCCCCAGGGAGGGAGAGACCCAGTACTTC; CDR3aa: CSVAPREGETQYF
j_gene: TRBJ1-1; v_gene: TRBV5-6; d_gene: -; abundance: -; CDR3nt: TGTGCCAGCAGCTTGATCGCTGGGGAACTCACTGAAGCTTTCTTT; CDR3aa: CASSLIAGELTEAFF
j_gene: TRBJ2-3; v_gene: TRBV20-1; d_gene: -; abundance: -; CDR3nt: TGCAGTGCTAGGGACGGCCGAAGCACAGATACGCAGTATTTT; CDR3aa: CSARDGRSTDTQYF
j_gene: TRBJ2-3; v_gene: TRBV10-3; d_gene: -; abundance: -; CDR3nt: TGTGCCATCAGGGCAGGGGAACAAGATACGCAGTATTTT; CDR3aa: CAIRAGEQDTQYF
j_gene: TRBJ2-7; v_gene: TRBV4-2; d_gene: TRBD2; abundance: -; CDR3nt: TGTGCCAGCAGCCAAGAAAATGAGCGGGGGACCTCCTACGAGCAGTACTTC; CDR3aa: CASSQENERGTSYEQYF
j_gene: TRBJ2-1; v_gene: TRBV16; d_gene: TRBD2; abundance: -; CDR3nt: TGTGCCAGCAGCCCCCCGCCGGGACTAGCGGGGGGCAGATGGGACTACAACGAGCAGTTCTTC; CDR3aa: CASSPPPGLAGGRWDYNEQFF
j_gene: TRBJ2-5; v_gene: TRBV6-5; d_gene: TRBD2; abundance: few; CDR3nt: TGTGCCAGCAGTTACTTCGGCGGGGGACAAGAGACCCAGTACTTC; CDR3aa: CASSYFGGGQETQYF
j_gene: TRBJ2-3; v_gene: TRBV4-3; d_gene: TRBD2; abundance: few; CDR3nt: TGCGCCAGCAGCCAAGATAGAGCTAGCGGGGGAACGAGCACAGATACGCAGTATTTT; CDR3aa: CASSQDRASGGTSTDTQYF
j_gene: TRBJ1-1; v_gene: TRBV27; d_gene: -; abundance: once; CDR3nt: TGTGCCAGCAGTTCCCCGGGCAGGGCCAACACTGAAGCTTTCTTT; CDR3aa: CASSSPGRANTEAFF
j_gene: TRBJ2-7; v_gene: TRBV7-9; d_gene: TRBD2; abundance: few; CDR3nt: TGTGCCAGCAGCCCCCTCCCCTTCGCGGGGGGCTACGAGCAGTACTTC; CDR3aa: CASSPLPFAGGYEQYF
j_gene: TRBJ2-1; v_gene: TRBV20-1; d_gene: TRBD1; abundance: -; CDR3nt: TGCAGTGCGACCAGACAGGGGGCAGAGGGGCCGGTGCTCGATGAGCAGTTCTTC; CDR3aa: CSATRQGAEGPVLDEQFF
j_gene: TRBJ2-7; v_gene: TRBV5-5; d_gene: TRBD2; abundance: few; CDR3nt: TGTGCCAGCAGCGTCGGACTAGCGGGGAGGTGGGTCGAGCAGTACTTC; CDR3aa: CASSVGLAGRWVEQYF
j_gene: TRBJ1-1; v_gene: TRBV7-2; d_gene: -; abundance: -; CDR3nt: TGTGCCAGCAGACAGCGTGAAGCTTTCTTT; CDR3aa: CASRQREAFF
j_gene: TRBJ2-5; v_gene: TRBV6-5; d_gene: -; abundance: -; CDR3nt: TGTGCCAGCAAGGCAGAGGGGCGCGAGACCCAGTACTTC; CDR3aa: CASKAEGRETQYF
j_gene: TRBJ1-6; v_gene: TRBV12-3/TRBV12-4; d_gene: -; abundance: -; CDR3nt: TGTGCCAGCAGGGAGGTCGGGGGTTATAATTCACCCCTCCACTTT; CDR3aa: CASREVGGYNSPLHF
j_gene: TRBJ2-7; v_gene: TRBV20-1; d_gene: TRBD2; abundance: -; CDR3nt: TGCAGTGCTAGGGGGACTAGCGGGCTCGACGAGCAGTACTTC; CDR3aa: CSARGTSGLDEQYF
j_gene: TRBJ1-2; v_gene: TRBV5-6; d_gene: -; abundance: few; CDR3nt: TGTGCCAGCAGCTTGGCCCCAACTGGCTACACCTTC; CDR3aa: CASSLAPTGYTF
j_gene: TRBJ2-5; v_gene: TRBV9; d_gene: -; abundance: -; CDR3nt: TGTGCCAGCAGCTCCTCCCCTGGGGCGGAGACCCAGTACTTC; CDR3aa: CASSSSPGAETQYF
j_gene: TRBJ2-7; v_gene: TRBV6-4; d_gene: -; abundance: -; CDR3nt: TGTGCCAGCAGCGAAAGACACGACGGCTACGAGCAGTACTTC; CDR3aa: CASSERHDGYEQYF
j_gene: TRBJ2-1; v_gene: TRBV21-1; d_gene: -; abundance: once; CDR3nt: TGTGCCAGTACGGGAGTCGGGACACCCTACAATGAGCAGTTCTTC; CDR3aa: CASTGVGTPYNEQFF
j_gene: TRBJ2-3; v_gene: TRBV5-1; d_gene: -; abundance: few; CDR3nt: TGCGCCAGCAGCTCAGCTCTCTCCGGGGATACGCAGTATTTT; CDR3aa: CASSSALSGDTQYF
j_gene: TRBJ2-1; v_gene: TRBV10-3; d_gene: TRBD2; abundance: once; CDR3nt: TGTGCCATCAAGCCATTGGCTAGCGGGGATGCCTACAATGAGCAGTTCTTC; CDR3aa: CAIKPLASGDAYNEQFF
j_gene: TRBJ2-1; v_gene: TRBV6-1; d_gene: TRBD2; abundance: few; CDR3nt: TGTGCCAGCAGTGAGAGCCCTGCGGGGGGGTACAATGAGCAGTTCTTC; CDR3aa: CASSESPAGGYNEQFF
j_gene: TRBJ1-2; v_gene: TRBV12-3/TRBV12-4; d_gene: -; abundance: -; CDR3nt: TGTGCCAGCAGTTTAGTGATCCAATATGGCTACACCTTC; CDR3aa: CASSLVIQYGYTF
j_gene: TRBJ2-1; v_gene: TRBV20-1; d_gene: -; abundance: -; CDR3nt: TGCAGTGCTTCCCTCGGGGTTGGTGAGCAGTTCTTC; CDR3aa: CSASLGVGEQFF
j_gene: TRBJ1-1; v_gene: TRBV2; d_gene: -; abundance: -; CDR3nt: TGTGCCAGTGAGGGAGGGGGCACTGAAGCTTTCTTT; CDR3aa: CASEGGGTEAFF
j_gene: TRBJ2-1; v_gene: TRBV7-3; d_gene: TRBD2; abundance: -; CDR3nt: TGTGCCAGCAGCACCCCGAGAACTCCTAGCGGGGACTCCTACAATGAGCAGTTCTTC; CDR3aa: CASSTPRTPSGDSYNEQFF
j_gene: TRBJ2-3; v_gene: TRBV20-1; d_gene: -; abundance: -; CDR3nt: TGCAGTGCCGACGAAATGGACAGAAGTACAGATACGCAGTATTTT; CDR3aa: CSADEMDRSTDTQYF
j_gene: TRBJ2-7; v_gene: TRBV28; d_gene: -; abundance: few; CDR3nt: TGTGCCAGCACCGCGGGGCAGGGGACCTACGAGCAGTACTTC; CDR3aa: CASTAGQGTYEQYF
j_gene: TRBJ2-1; v_gene: TRBV7-2; d_gene: TRBD2; abundance: -; CDR3nt: TGTGCCAGCAGCCCCTCAAGCGGGAAAGCCCGGTATGAGCAGTTCTTC; CDR3aa: CASSPSSGKARYEQFF
j_gene: TRBJ1-1; v_gene: TRBV29-1; d_gene: -; abundance: many; CDR3nt: TGCAGCGCTGCCGGTGGACGCACTGAAGCTTTCTTT; CDR3aa: CSAAGGRTEAFF
j_gene: TRBJ1-5; v_gene: TRBV20-1; d_gene: -; abundance: -; CDR3nt: TGCAGTGCTACCGACGGGGATAGCAATCAGCCCCAGCATTTT; CDR3aa: CSATDGDSNQPQHF
j_gene: TRBJ1-2; v_gene: TRBV20-1; d_gene: -; abundance: -; CDR3nt: TGCAGTGCTAGAGTCGGCGGAAACTATGGCTACACCTTC; CDR3aa: CSARVGGNYGYTF